The 29 T cell receptor beta chains in this list originate from one sample, sequenced in a study of shared clonotypes between healthy human individuals. Profiled with immunoSEQ multiplex PCR; TCRdb holds only in-frame clones, not every one. The repertoire holds approximately 1.4 million clones, with approximately 98% as singletons. Sequencing input: naive CD4+ T cells sorted from blood. The subset was: CD45RA+ positively selected. The receptors were sampled from a man aged 30 to 39 in good health.

The V gene is TRBV4-1, the J gene TRBJ2-2; 7 nucleotides line up with TRBD1. From germline, CDR1 is MGHRA and CDR2 YSYEKL. After removal of 1 base from V and 0 bases from J, the junction contained 5 bases not matched to a gene. The CDR3 consists of 17 residues. CDR3 DNA sequence: TGCGCCAGCAGCCAAGCAGGGGGTTATTCGAACACCGGGGAGCTGTTTTTT. It encodes CASSQAGGYSNTGELFF.

The V gene is TRBV7-5, the J gene TRBJ2-7; the D call TRBD2 from the table was never checked on the DNA. TRBV7-5 represents a pseudogene. This CDR3 has 14 residues. The CDR3 DNA is TGTGCCAGAAGCTTAGAAACTTATTTATACGAGCAGTACTTC. Translated: CARSLETYLYEQYF.

The chain carries TRBV5-4 and TRBJ1-2, with a tentative D call TRBD1 (5 bases). Germline values: CDR1 SGHNT, CDR2 YYREEE (reference sequence). The CDR3 runs to 16 residues. V was pared by 3 bases and J by 7 bases, with 22 bases between. CDR3 in amino acids: CASSSPTTPQGSGYTF. As DNA, the CDR3 is TGTGCCAGCAGCTCGCCTACCACTCCTCAGGGTAGTGGCTACACCTTC.

V gene TRBV13 combines with J gene TRBJ1-2, with 9 nucleotides matching TRBD1. Trimming removed 5 bases from V and 5 bases from J; junction bases left unmatched: 12. The CDR3 totals 16 residues. Germline CDR1 PRHDT, CDR2 FYEKMQ (reference sequence). In DNA form, the CDR3 reads TGTGCCAGCAGCCCGAACAGGGGGCGAAGGACATATGGCTACACCTTC. Its translation is CASSPNRGRRTYGYTF.

The chain employs TRBV6-1 and TRBJ2-7; D assignment may be TRBD1 or TRBD2 (5 bases each). This CDR3 has 14 amino acids. The germline CDR1 and CDR2 sequences are MNHNS and SASEGT. V was shortened by 5 bases and J by 4 bases, with 15 bases between the two germline ends. CDR3 bases: TGTGCCAGCAGTATCGGAACAGGCGGGTACGAGCAGTACTTC. This encodes CASSIGTGGYEQYF.

This chain connects TRBV5-4 to TRBJ2-2; maybe TRBD1 (10 bases). V was trimmed by 5 bases and J by 5 bases, leaving 31 bases between them. The germline CDR1 and CDR2 sequences are SGHNT and YYREEE (reference sequence). The CDR3 contains 20 residues. The CDR3: CASRLDRGRAGGPQTGELFF. CDR3 DNA: TGTGCCAGCAGGCTAGACAGGGGGCGCGCGGGAGGGCCTCAAACCGGGGAGCTGTTTTTT.

The rearrangement uses TRBV11-2 and TRBJ2-5; 14 bases are shared with TRBD2. The CDR3 has 16 residues. The germline V gene has CDR1 SGHAT and CDR2 FQNNGV. Germline trimming cut 6 bases from V and 3 bases from J; bases unmatched to any gene: 6. The CDR3 loop reads CASSLLGLAGEETQYF. CDR3 DNA: TGTGCCAGCAGTCTGCTGGGACTAGCGGGAGAAGAGACCCAGTACTTC.

The rearrangement joins TRBV7-9 to TRBJ2-7, with TRBD1 identical over 7 bases. J lost 7 bases, V lost 6 bases, and 12 bases had no gene match. This CDR3 is built from 14 residues. Germline V gives CDR1 SEHNR, CDR2 FQNEAQ (reference sequence). CDR3: CASRTGWGLEEQYF. The CDR3 nucleotides read TGTGCCAGCAGGACAGGGTGGGGGCTAGAGGAGCAGTACTTC.

The chain uses TRBV28 and TRBJ1-5; 7 bases map to TRBD1. This CDR3 is 18 amino acids long. CDR1 and CDR2 from the germline V gene are MDHEN and SYDVKM. V shed 2 bases and J 2 bases; nucleotides not matched to a gene: 12. The DNA of the CDR3 is TGTGCCAGCAGTTTACAACAGGGGACGGGGTATGGCAATCAGCCCCAGCATTTT. Protein product: CASSLQQGTGYGNQPQHF. The full variable domain, rest sourced from reference TRBV28 and TRBJ1-5, is DVKVTQSSRYLVKRTGEKVFLECVQDMDHENMFWYRQDPGLGLRLIYFSYDVKMKEKGDIPEGYSVSREKKERFSLILESASTNQTSMYLCASSLQQGTGYGNQPQHFGDGTRLSIL.

V is TRBV11-2 and J is TRBJ2-1; D gene uncertain. CDR1 is SGHAT, CDR2 FQNNGV, per germline. V was shortened by 2 bases and J by 7 bases, with 18 bases between the two germline ends. The CDR3 spans 16 residues. The CDR3 nucleotides read TGTGCCAGCAGCTTAAAGTCCGACCCATTGCATAATGAGCAGTTCTTC. Translating gives CASSLKSDPLHNEQFF.

The gene calls are TRBV5-3 and TRBJ2-1; no clear D gene. TRBV5-3 is labeled an ORF, and its function is uncertain. The V gene lost 1 base and the J gene lost 8 bases, with 10 bases spanning the gap. This CDR3 contains 13 residues. The CDR3 sequence: CARSLPEKDEQFF. The CDR3 region has the DNA TGTGCCAGAAGCTTGCCGGAAAAGGATGAGCAGTTCTTC.

The chain is built from TRBV5-1 and TRBJ2-3; unclear D gene. This CDR3 is 14 amino acids long. Germline CDR1 SGHRS, CDR2 YFSETQ. V was shortened by 3 bases and J by 4 bases, with 12 bases between the two germline ends. As DNA, the CDR3 is TGCGCCAGCAGCTCTTTTAGGGCCGCAGATACGCAGTATTTT. Its protein product is CASSSFRAADTQYF.

This clone was seen a few times. This chain connects TRBV21-1 to TRBJ1-1. TRBV21-1 is deemed a pseudogene. CDR3 length equals 12 residues. CDR3 protein: CASSKRGTEAFF. The CDR3 DNA sequence: TGTGCCAGCAGCAAACGGGGTACTGAAGCTTTCTTT.

This clone was found once. The gene calls are TRBV7-9 and TRBJ2-7, with 7 positions matching TRBD1. The CDR3 extends over 14 amino acids. Losses at the gene ends were 4 bases for V and 0 bases for J; bases not matched to a gene: 3. Per germline, CDR1 SEHNR and CDR2 FQNEAQ (reference sequence). This CDR3 reads CASSYGTASYEQYF. The CDR3 DNA reads TGTGCCAGCAGCTACGGGACAGCCTCCTACGAGCAGTACTTC.

The CDR3: CATSRRTEYNEQFF. CDR3 DNA sequence: TGTGCCACCAGCAGAAGGACGGAATACAATGAGCAGTTCTTC. The V and J genes are TRBV15 and TRBJ2-1; D gene unclear. Per germline, CDR1 LNHNV and CDR2 YYDKDF (reference sequence). Deletions cut 2 bases from V and 4 bases from J, with 9 bases between. This CDR3 comprises 14 residues.

V is TRBV9 and J is TRBJ2-3; D perhaps matches TRBD1 (6 bases). V shed 3 bases and J shed 7 bases, with 18 bases lying between them. This CDR3 is 15 amino acids long. Germline CDR1 and CDR2: SGDLS and YYNGEE. CDR3 loop: CASSGRNQGWNTQYF. The CDR3 nucleotides are TGTGCCAGCAGCGGGCGGAACCAGGGGTGGAATACGCAGTATTTT.

V gene TRBV18 combines with J gene TRBJ2-2; 14 bases are a match to TRBD2. This CDR3 region has 19 residues. Trimming cost V 2 bases and J 5 bases; bases outside gene matches: 10. Germline CDR1 KGHSH, CDR2 LQKENI. The CDR3 DNA reads TGTGCCAGCTCACCAAGGAGAGGACTAGCGGGAGGTATTACCGGGGAGCTGTTTTTT. Its translation is CASSPRRGLAGGITGELFF.

The chain is built from TRBV9 and TRBJ2-7; TRBD2 agrees at 8 bases. Trimming removed 4 bases from V and 2 bases from J; junction bases left unmatched: 8. Germline V gene sequence: CDR1 SGDLS, CDR2 YYNGEE. This CDR3 is 15 amino acids long. The CDR3 region is CASSSSGSAAYEQYF. DNA of the CDR3: TGTGCCAGCAGCTCGAGCGGGAGCGCGGCCTACGAGCAGTACTTC.

The V and J genes are TRBV6-1 and TRBJ2-1; possibly TRBD1 or TRBD2 for D (5 bases each). Trimming took off 5 bases at V and 6 bases at J, with 14 bases between the two ends. Germline loops: CDR1 MNHNS, CDR2 SASEGT. The CDR3 contains 14 residues. CDR3 in DNA: TGTGCCAGCAGTACCGGGACCCAGACCAATGAGCAGTTCTTC. Protein product: CASSTGTQTNEQFF.

The V gene is TRBV15, the J gene TRBJ2-5; D call uncertain. The V and J ends lost 0 bases and 5 bases respectively, with 7 bases between them. The germline CDR1 and CDR2 sequences are LNHNV and YYDKDF (reference sequence). The CDR3 runs 13 residues. Here the CDR3 reads CATSRDLKETQYF. The CDR3 DNA reads as TGTGCCACCAGCAGAGATCTGAAGGAGACCCAGTACTTC.

The rearrangement links TRBV19 to TRBJ2-6; either TRBD1 or TRBD2 may supply D (5 bases each). Germline-derived CDR1 and CDR2 are LNHDA and SQIVND (reference sequence). The CDR3 is 18 residues long. V was shortened by 4 bases and J by 0 bases, with 16 bases between the two germline ends. The CDR3 coding sequence is TGTGCCAGTAGTACGGTCCCGGGACGAGCCTCTGGGGCCAACGTCCTGACTTTC. It yields the protein CASSTVPGRASGANVLTF. Combining the CDR3 with reference TRBV19 and TRBJ2-6 gives the whole variable domain DGGITQSPKYLFRKEGQNVTLSCEQNLNHDAMYWYRQDPGQGLRLIYYSQIVNDFQKGDIAEGYSVSREKKESFPLTVTSAQKNPTAFYLCASSTVPGRASGANVLTFGAGSRLTVL.

The chain combines TRBV5-1 with TRBJ2-7; 10 positions match TRBD2. V dropped 4 bases and J dropped 2; count of bases not matched to a gene: 3. The V gene's germline CDR1 is SGHRS and CDR2 YFSETQ. This CDR3 has 14 amino acids. Written as DNA, the CDR3 is TGCGCCAGCAGCGCTAGCGGGGGAGCCTACGAGCAGTACTTC. The encoded protein is CASSASGGAYEQYF.

This clone occurred once. The gene calls are TRBV30 and TRBJ2-7; D unclear. The germline V and J ends were trimmed by 2 bases and 0 bases, with 8 bases remaining between them. Germline assignment: CDR1 GTSNPN and CDR2 SVGIG (reference sequence). This CDR3 is 13 amino acids long. The CDR3 sequence is CAWSNGHSYEQYF. In DNA, the CDR3 is TGTGCCTGGAGTAATGGTCACTCCTACGAGCAGTACTTC.

The chain uses TRBV5-1 and TRBJ2-3, with TRBD1 matching over 7 bases. V shed 4 bases, J shed 5 bases, and the junction held 7 bases outside the gene matches. This CDR3 contains 14 residues. Germline CDR1 reads SGHRS; CDR2 reads YFSETQ. The CDR3 DNA sequence: TGCGCCAGCAGCATTAGACAGGGCGGAGATACGCAGTATTTT. Translating it yields CASSIRQGGDTQYF.

The chain couples TRBV11-2 to TRBJ2-7; D unresolved. Trimming took 0 bases from V and 3 from J, leaving 15 bases between them. Germline CDR1 reads SGHAT; CDR2 reads FQNNGV. The CDR3 loop spans 16 amino acids. CDR3 loop: CASSLDPRPKFYEQYF. The CDR3 coding sequence is TGTGCCAGCAGCTTAGATCCCCGGCCTAAATTCTACGAGCAGTACTTC.

This clone appeared once. Mismatch with germline at one junction end may stem from a read error. V gene TRBV18 combines with J gene TRBJ1-4, with D unresolved. CDR3 length: 12 amino acids. Germline lookup yields CDR1 KGHSH and CDR2 LQKENI. The CDR3 protein is CASSPGLPEVSF. In DNA, the CDR3 is TGTGCCAGCTCACCAGGCCTCCCCGAGGTCTCCTTT.

V is TRBV28 and J is TRBJ2-5; 10 positions match TRBD2. Trimming removed 1 base from V and 4 bases from J; junction bases left unmatched: 6. CDR3 length equals 16 residues. Germline V CDR1 and CDR2: MDHEN, SYDVKM. CDR3 residues: CASSLLGTSVRETQYF. CDR3 coding DNA: TGTGCCAGCAGTTTATTGGGGACTAGCGTTCGAGAGACCCAGTACTTC. The full variable domain, completed using reference TRBV28 and TRBJ2-5, is DVKVTQSSRYLVKRTGEKVFLECVQDMDHENMFWYRQDPGLGLRLIYFSYDVKMKEKGDIPEGYSVSREKKERFSLILESASTNQTSMYLCASSLLGTSVRETQYFGPGTRLLVL.

This rearrangement joins TRBV5-1 to TRBJ2-2; D ambiguous. The CDR3 consists of 14 residues. Looked up from germline, CDR1 is SGHRS and CDR2 is YFSETQ. V lost 0 bases and J 3 bases, leaving 6 bases between the germline ends. The CDR3: CASSLEPDTGELFF. The CDR3 nucleotides read TGCGCCAGCAGCTTGGAACCAGACACCGGGGAGCTGTTTTTT.

This chain uses TRBV6-6 with TRBJ2-5; no clear D. There are 13 residues in the CDR3. The ends were cut back, 0 bases at V and 4 bases at J, with 6 bases in the middle. Germline V lookup: CDR1 MNHNY, CDR2 SVGAGI (reference sequence). CDR3 sequence reads: CASSYSARETQYF. The DNA of the CDR3 is TGTGCCAGCAGTTACTCGGCACGAGAGACCCAGTACTTC.